There are a few counts of the clone carrying this T cell receptor (beta chain). Its specificity is unknown. These data are taken from a study of T cell responses to AZD1222 COVID-19 vaccine. Study findings and constraints: Repertoires were collected only later (after the peak T cell response had occurred). Among those given AZD1222, only 6 or 7 were seropositive at baseline. Spike-spanning, vaccine-associated CD4 TCRs were dominant at 160-218 and 743-854. Once two AZD1222 doses were given, Spike-specific TCR breadth and depth went up.

Deletions cut 5 bases from V and 2 bases from J, with 9 bases between. Germline CDR1 is LNHDA and CDR2 is SQIVND (reference sequence). The CDR3 sequence is 14 residues long. Method: immunoSEQ multiplex PCR; TCRdb's copy keeps in-frame clones and lacks some. Counted here are roughly 150,000 clones, around 88% occurring once; the ten biggest clones make up roughly 1.1%. This sequence was found in an adult who received the AZD1222 COVID-19 vaccine. The J gene is TRBJ2-2, the V gene TRBV19; D call uncertain. Sample: peripheral blood, taken 28 days after the second AZD1222 dose. The CDR3 loop reads CASSDDFNTGELFF. In DNA, the CDR3 is TGTGCCAGTAGTGACGATTTCAACACCGGGGAGCTGTTTTTT. Together with reference TRBV19 and TRBJ2-2, the CDR3 gives the full variable domain: DGGITQSPKYLFRKEGQNVTLSCEQNLNHDAMYWYRQDPGQGLRLIYYSQIVNDFQKGDIAEGYSVSREKKESFPLTVTSAQKNPTAFYLCASSDDFNTGELFFGEGSRLTVL.